The 19 T cell receptor beta chains listed next were all sequenced from one sample in a study of response to subunit inactivated influenza vaccine. TCRdb itself ran the RT-PCR reads through MiXCR, one entry per CDR3 protein. The data contain hundreds of thousands of distinct CDR3 sequences, about 18% of them singletons. The sample was PBMCs from blood, taken roughly 5 days after vaccination. The receptor set was obtained from a man aged 45 to 65 who received an inactivated influenza vaccine.

The chain couples TRBV6-2 or TRBV6-3 to TRBJ1-5, with D possibly being TRBD1 (6 bases). Trimming left V 6 bases short and J 2 bases short, with 23 bases between. This CDR3 comprises 18 residues. The germline CDR1 and CDR2 sequences are MNHEY and SVGEGT. The CDR3 is CASRSPSQGTFGNQPQHF. Here the CDR3 DNA reads TGTGCCAGCAGGAGCCCATCACAGGGTACATTCGGCAATCAGCCCCAGCATTTT.

CDR3 sequence reads: CASIEERELYEQYF. In DNA, the CDR3 is TGCGCCAGCATCGAAGAGCGGGAACTCTACGAGCAGTACTTC. The chain is built from TRBV5-1 and TRBJ2-7; the match to TRBD2 covers 7 bases. Losses at the gene ends were 6 bases for V and 3 bases for J; bases not matched to a gene: 9. The CDR3 has 14 residues. CDR1 is SGHRS, CDR2 YFSETQ, per germline.

This clonotype was counted ten times or more. The rearrangement joins TRBV29-1 to TRBJ2-5; D may be TRBD1 (6 bases). CDR3 size: 12 residues. V lost 6 bases, J lost 5 bases, and 13 bases lay in between. Germline assignment: CDR1 SQVTM and CDR2 ANQGSEA. The CDR3 region is CSVTQGRETQYF. The CDR3 nucleotides are TGCAGCGTAACACAGGGCCGGGAGACCCAGTACTTC.

This clonotype was seen more than once but under ten times. The chain employs TRBV6-6 and TRBJ1-3; 7 bases map to TRBD1. CDR3 length: 12 residues. From germline, CDR1 is MNHNY and CDR2 SVGAGI (reference sequence). V was clipped by 3 bases and J by 14 bases; unmatched bases: 7. CDR3 region: CASSYLGDSVYF. CDR3 in DNA: TGTGCCAGCAGTTATCTCGGGGACAGCGTATATTTT.

A few counts support this clonotype. CDR3 sequence reads: CASSLARASGSTDTQYF. The CDR3 DNA is TGTGCCAGCAGCTTAGCGCGGGCTAGCGGGAGCACAGATACGCAGTATTTT. This rearrangement joins TRBV7-2 to TRBJ2-3, with 8 positions matching TRBD2. CDR1 is SGHTA, CDR2 FQGNSA, per germline. The CDR3 spans 17 residues. Trimming cost V 0 bases and J 0 bases; bases outside gene matches: 5.

The J gene is TRBJ2-7, the V gene TRBV7-3; 10 positions agree with TRBD1. The CDR3 contains 15 residues. Germline CDR1 SGHTA, CDR2 FQGTGA. The junction had 8 bases not matched to a gene; V was cut back by 5 bases and J by 4 bases. The CDR3 region is CASSQHPGQGYEQYF. DNA for the CDR3: TGTGCCAGCAGCCAGCATCCGGGACAGGGGTACGAGCAGTACTTC.

The sample holds many counts of this clonotype. V is TRBV7-9 and J is TRBJ2-1; maybe TRBD2 (5 bases). CDR3 length equals 15 residues. V was clipped by 6 bases and J by 8 bases, with 20 bases between them. Germline CDR1 and CDR2: SEHNR and FQNEAQ (reference sequence). The CDR3 sequence is CASSKREVQSDEQFF. In DNA, the CDR3 is TGTGCCAGCAGTAAACGGGAAGTCCAATCGGATGAGCAGTTCTTC.

The chain has TRBV7-2 and TRBJ2-2; D not resolved. Germline-derived CDR1 and CDR2 are SGHTA and FQGNSA. V lost 5 bases and J lost 8, with 15 bases in between. The CDR3 is made up of 14 amino acids. CDR3 in amino acids: CASSSSWGMGELFF. CDR3 DNA: TGTGCCAGCAGCAGTAGTTGGGGAATGGGGGAGCTGTTTTTT.

The chain uses TRBV20-1 and TRBJ1-2, with D hard to call. This CDR3 spans 14 amino acids. Trimming removed 0 bases from V and 3 bases from J, with 11 bases in between. Looked up from germline, CDR1 is DFQATT and CDR2 is SNEGSKA (reference sequence). Written as DNA, the CDR3 is TGCAGTGCTAGAGATCAAGGGTCCCACTATGGCTACACCTTC. Translation: CSARDQGSHYGYTF.

A few counts support this clonotype. The chain combines TRBV10-3 with TRBJ2-1; no firm D call. The germline CDR1 and CDR2 sequences are ENHRY and SYGVKD. The CDR3 is made up of 14 amino acids. The V gene lost 4 bases and the J gene lost 4 bases, with 11 bases spanning the gap. The CDR3 region is CAISVTNAYNEQFF. DNA for the CDR3: TGTGCCATCAGTGTGACAAACGCTTACAATGAGCAGTTCTTC.

This clonotype came up a few times. The chain links TRBV12-3 or TRBV12-4 to TRBJ2-3; 11 positions match TRBD2. The CDR3 runs 16 residues. Trimming cost V 0 bases and J 4 bases; bases outside gene matches: 3. CDR3 sequence reads: CASSLATSGTSDTQYF. CDR3 bases: TGTGCCAGCAGTTTAGCGACTAGCGGGACCTCAGATACGCAGTATTTT.

This clonotype came up a few times. The rearrangement joins TRBV4-1 to TRBJ2-7; maybe TRBD2 (6 bases). The germline V gene encodes CDR1 MGHRA and CDR2 YSYEKL. The V gene lost 0 bases and the J gene lost 3 bases, with 15 bases spanning the gap. The CDR3 is 16 residues long. This CDR3 reads CASSQDPGLMNYEQYF. Written as DNA, the CDR3 is TGCGCCAGCAGCCAAGATCCGGGACTGATGAACTACGAGCAGTACTTC.

This clonotype was observed a few times. V usage is TRBV5-1 and J usage is TRBJ1-5, with TRBD1 matching 8 bases. Losses at the gene ends were 4 bases for V and 7 bases for J; bases not matched to a gene: 4. CDR3 length equals 13 residues. The germline V gene encodes CDR1 SGHRS and CDR2 YFSETQ. CDR3 in amino acids: CASSTDRGQPQHF. The CDR3 coding sequence is TGCGCCAGCAGCACAGACAGGGGACAGCCCCAGCATTTT.

In this sample, this clonotype turned up a few times. The chain carries TRBV12-3 or TRBV12-4 and TRBJ2-3; D is perhaps TRBD2 (6 bases). The V and J ends lost 6 bases and 4 bases respectively, with 8 bases between them. The CDR3 totals 12 residues. CDR3 region: CASRGTSDTQYF. The CDR3 DNA is TGTGCCAGCAGGGGGACTTCAGATACGCAGTATTTT.

This clonotype was counted a few times. The chain links TRBV10-3 to TRBJ2-5, with 7 bases lining up with TRBD2. Trimming at V came to 4 bases and at J to 5 bases, leaving 4 bases not matched to a gene. Per germline, CDR1 ENHRY and CDR2 SYGVKD. The CDR3 totals 13 residues. For the CDR3, the DNA is TGTGCCATCAGTGGGAGAGCGGGGGAGACCCAGTACTTC. Protein: CAISGRAGETQYF.

J is TRBJ2-7 and V is TRBV7-9; D gene unclear. This CDR3 is 12 amino acids long. CDR1 and CDR2 from the germline V gene are SEHNR and FQNEAQ (reference sequence). The V end lost 5 bases, the J end lost 9 bases, and 14 bases lay between the germline ends. CDR3 DNA: TGTGCCAGCAGCCCCGGCGCCCTAGGGCAGTACTTC. It translates to CASSPGALGQYF.

This clonotype has more than one count but fewer than ten. The chain links TRBV7-2 to TRBJ2-1, with 12 bases aligning to TRBD2. Germline CDR1 SGHTA, CDR2 FQGNSA. The CDR3 totals 15 residues. Trimming cost V 7 bases and J 6 bases; bases outside gene matches: 7. CDR3 region: CASTSGLAGINEQFF. The CDR3 DNA reads as TGTGCCAGCACCAGCGGACTAGCGGGAATCAATGAGCAGTTCTTC.

The rearrangement links TRBV6-5 to TRBJ1-1, with D tentatively TRBD1 (5 bases). V shed 6 bases and J shed 9 bases, with 11 bases lying between them. Germline V gene lookup returns CDR1 MNHEY and CDR2 SVGAGI. The CDR3 consists of 11 residues. The CDR3 spells CASRGRRKAFF. CDR3 DNA sequence: TGTGCCAGCAGGGGACGAAGGAAAGCTTTCTTT.

This chain joins TRBV28 and TRBJ1-1; possible D gene TRBD1, 5 bases. Per the germline V gene, CDR1 is MDHEN and CDR2 is SYDVKM. V was trimmed by 6 bases and J by 3 bases, leaving 11 bases between them. The CDR3 loop spans 13 amino acids. CDR3 region: CASRGASYTEAFF. In nucleotides, the CDR3 is TGTGCCAGCAGAGGGGCATCGTACACTGAAGCTTTCTTT.